The 25 T cell receptor beta chains in this list originate from one sample, sequenced in a study of spatial heterogeneity in lung cancer. Regarding time point: sample taken at primary tumor resection. Unsorted whole RNA from tumor, nontumor lung or frozen PBMC underwent sequencing. In TCRdb, the 5' RACE reads were re-called with MiXCR into one record per CDR3 protein. The sample lists some 70,000 distinct CDR3 sequences; roughly 15% were seen once. The material was PBMCs, obtained at surgery. All receptors come from a male donor with early-stage non-small cell lung cancer.

This clonotype was counted ten times or more. The V gene is TRBV11-2, the J gene TRBJ2-1, with no clear D. The CDR3 extends over 13 amino acids. Germline CDR1 SGHAT, CDR2 FQNNGV. V lost 3 bases to trimming and J lost 6 bases, with 9 bases between them. The CDR3 loop reads CASSFGRGNEQFF. CDR3 DNA sequence: TGTGCCAGCAGCTTTGGACGCGGCAATGAGCAGTTCTTC.

This clonotype was picked up a small number of times. V is TRBV2 and J is TRBJ2-1; perhaps D is TRBD1 or TRBD2 (5 bases each). With 3 bases removed from V and 7 bases from J, the gap between germline ends came to 16 bases. Germline V gene sequence: CDR1 SNHLY, CDR2 FYNNEI. The CDR3 spans 15 residues. The CDR3 region has the DNA TGTGCCAGCAGTGACCAGGGAGTAGCGAAAAATGAGCAGTTCTTC. Its protein is CASSDQGVAKNEQFF.

The chain employs TRBV7-2 and TRBJ1-2; D not certain. The CDR3 has 12 residues. Germline V gene data show CDR1 as SGHTA and CDR2 as FQGNSA. V was shortened by 3 bases and J by 4 bases, with 6 bases between the two germline ends. For the CDR3, the DNA is TGTGCCAGCAGCTTCAACAGCTATGGCTACACCTTC. Encoded protein: CASSFNSYGYTF.

The sample holds a few counts of this clonotype. This sequence joins TRBV3-1 and TRBJ1-6; D is perhaps TRBD1 (6 bases). Germline V gene lookup returns CDR1 LGHDT and CDR2 YNNKEL (reference sequence). V lost 6 bases, J lost 6 bases, and 18 bases lay in between. CDR3 length: 16 residues. The CDR3 region has the DNA TGTGCCAGCAGTTGGGGGCCCTCGGGAGGTAATTCACCCCTCCACTTT. This sequence encodes CASSWGPSGGNSPLHF.

This clonotype was counted only a few times. The chain links TRBV10-1 to TRBJ2-1; TRBD2 matches 7 bases. Germline CDR1 and CDR2: WNHNN and SYGVQD (reference sequence). V dropped 4 bases and J dropped 4; count of bases not matched to a gene: 10. This CDR3 region has 16 residues. The CDR3 spells CASSVDAGAQYNEQFF. CDR3 coding DNA: TGCGCCAGCAGTGTTGACGCGGGAGCCCAATACAATGAGCAGTTCTTC.

This clonotype came up many times. V usage is TRBV2 and J usage is TRBJ2-3, with D unclear. From germline, CDR1 is SNHLY and CDR2 FYNNEI. Trimming took off 4 bases at V and 0 bases at J, with 11 bases between the two ends. CDR3 length: 15 residues. The CDR3 DNA reads as TGTGCCAGCAGTGGGGGAAGCTTTAGCACAGATACGCAGTATTTT. This codes for CASSGGSFSTDTQYF.

This clonotype was found many times. CDR3 in DNA: TGCAGCGTTGGGGCTAGCGCCTCGAACACCGGGGAGCTGTTTTTT. Translating it yields CSVGASASNTGELFF. The V and J genes are TRBV29-1 and TRBJ2-2; tentatively, D is TRBD2 (6 bases). The length of the CDR3 is 15 residues. Germline CDR1 reads SQVTM; CDR2 reads ANQGSEA. Trimming left V 4 bases short and J 0 bases short, with 12 bases between.

This clonotype was seen more than once but under ten times. The rearrangement uses TRBV5-1 and TRBJ1-1; D is perhaps TRBD1 (6 bases). The CDR3 extends over 14 amino acids. Germline V gene data show CDR1 as SGHRS and CDR2 as YFSETQ. Trimming pared 0 bases from V and 3 bases from J, leaving 9 bases between. CDR3 sequence: CASSLVKGDTEAFF. The CDR3 nucleotides are TGCGCCAGCAGCTTGGTAAAGGGGGACACTGAAGCTTTCTTT.

This chain uses TRBV20-1 with TRBJ2-7; 7 bases agree with TRBD1. The V gene end was trimmed by 6 bases and the J gene end by 0 bases; junction bases not matched to a gene: 8. This CDR3 has 14 amino acids. Germline assignment: CDR1 DFQATT and CDR2 SNEGSKA (reference sequence). CDR3 loop: CSAPRGTVSYEQYF. The CDR3 coding sequence is TGCAGTGCCCCGAGGGGGACAGTCTCCTACGAGCAGTACTTC.

This clonotype was recorded once. Compared with germline, one end of the junction differs, possibly owing to a read error. V is TRBV5-1 and J is TRBJ2-4; TRBD2 is a possible D gene (5 bases). Germline V gives CDR1 SGHRS, CDR2 YFSETQ. This CDR3 region has 17 residues. The chain's CDR3 is CTSSLAQTNLAKNIQYF. CDR3 in DNA: TGCACCAGCAGCTTGGCACAGACTAACCTAGCCAAAAACATTCAGTACTTC.

This clonotype came up many times. The rearrangement uses TRBV7-9 and TRBJ2-2; 8 positions match TRBD1. Per the germline V gene, CDR1 is SEHNR and CDR2 is FQNEAQ (reference sequence). The CDR3 is 15 amino acids. Germline trimming cut 3 bases from V and 2 bases from J; bases unmatched to any gene: 2. The CDR3 DNA reads as TGTGCCAGCAGCTTGACAGGGGCCAACACCGGGGAGCTGTTTTTT. Protein product: CASSLTGANTGELFF.

This clonotype has ten or more counts. The V and J genes are TRBV10-3 and TRBJ2-1; TRBD2 matches 10 bases. This CDR3 is built from 14 residues. The J segment lost 5 bases and the V segment lost 6 bases, leaving 4 bases of the junction unmatched. Germline CDR1 ENHRY, CDR2 SYGVKD. CDR3 nucleotide sequence: TGTGCCATCAGGAGGACTAGCGGCGACAATGAGCAGTTCTTC. It translates to CAIRRTSGDNEQFF.

The chain has TRBV6-6 and TRBJ1-6; 9 positions agree with TRBD1. Germline values: CDR1 MNHNY, CDR2 SVGAGI (reference sequence). CDR3 length equals 20 residues. Trimming at V came to 6 bases and at J to 4 bases, leaving 19 bases not matched to a gene. CDR3 in amino acids: CASSPSRTGTGTGYNSPLHF. CDR3 DNA sequence: TGTGCCAGCAGCCCCTCTCGGACCGGGACAGGGACGGGTTATAATTCACCCCTCCACTTT.

The chain employs TRBV29-1 and TRBJ2-7; 9 bases match TRBD1. Trimming took 5 bases from V and 7 from J; bases not matched to a gene: 6. Germline-derived CDR1 and CDR2 are SQVTM and ANQGSEA. This CDR3 spans 12 amino acids. CDR3 nucleotide sequence: TGCAGCGTTCGGACAGGGGAGGGAGAGCAGTACTTC. Protein product: CSVRTGEGEQYF.

This clonotype has a count of ten or more. This chain links TRBV6-5 with TRBJ2-7; no definite D call. This CDR3 contains 13 residues. Trimming pared 8 bases from V and 6 bases from J, leaving 17 bases between. Looked up from germline, CDR1 is MNHEY and CDR2 is SVGAGI. The CDR3 sequence is CASSSPGISEQYF. CDR3 in DNA: TGTGCCAGCTCGTCTCCAGGAATAAGCGAGCAGTACTTC.

This clonotype was observed a few times. The genes are TRBV14 and TRBJ2-1; 9 nucleotides match TRBD2. Germline V gene sequence: CDR1 SGHDN, CDR2 FVKESK. This CDR3 has 15 amino acids. The junction had 2 bases not matched to a gene; V was cut back by 1 base and J by 4 bases. The CDR3 DNA reads as TGTGCCAGCAGCCAAGCTAGCGGGATTTACAATGAGCAGTTCTTC. This sequence encodes CASSQASGIYNEQFF.

This clonotype was picked up many times. J is TRBJ2-3 and V is TRBV25-1; D is perhaps TRBD2 (6 bases). V was trimmed by 1 base and J by 6 bases, leaving 8 bases between them. The germline V gene has CDR1 MGHDK and CDR2 SYGVNS. The CDR3 runs 13 residues. The CDR3 DNA reads as TGTGCCAGCAGTGAATTGGCGGGGGATACGCAGTATTTT. Translated, it gives CASSELAGDTQYF.

V usage is TRBV5-4 and J usage is TRBJ2-5; 7 bases align to TRBD1. Germline CDR1 is SGHNT and CDR2 is YYREEE (reference sequence). There are 14 residues in the CDR3. After removal of 0 bases from V and 5 bases from J, the junction contained 4 bases not matched to a gene. CDR3 in amino acids: CASSLVEGAETQYF. As DNA, the CDR3 is TGTGCCAGCAGCTTGGTAGAGGGGGCTGAGACCCAGTACTTC.

The chain couples TRBV6-6 to TRBJ2-1; unclear D gene. Trimming removed 3 bases from V and 3 bases from J, with 6 bases in between. The CDR3 runs 13 residues. From germline, CDR1 is MNHNY and CDR2 SVGAGI (reference sequence). The CDR3 sequence is CASSYDLYNEQFF. CDR3 coding DNA: TGTGCCAGCAGTTATGACCTCTACAATGAGCAGTTCTTC.

The chain employs TRBV30 and TRBJ2-6; D not certain. Trimming removed 1 base from V and 4 bases from J, with 2 bases in between. The germline V gene has CDR1 GTSNPN and CDR2 SVGIG (reference sequence). The CDR3 totals 12 residues. The CDR3 sequence: CAWSAGANVLTF. The CDR3 coding sequence is TGTGCCTGGAGTGCCGGGGCCAACGTCCTGACTTTC.

This clonotype was detected many times. This chain links TRBV4-2 with TRBJ2-5; 7 bases agree with TRBD2. V was pared by 5 bases and J by 5 bases, with 8 bases of the junction left unmatched. Germline V gene lookup returns CDR1 LGHNA and CDR2 YNFKEQ. The CDR3 spans 14 residues. This chain's CDR3 is CASSGSGDGETQYF. The CDR3 coding sequence is TGTGCCAGCAGCGGAAGCGGGGATGGGGAGACCCAGTACTTC.

The V call is TRBV10-3, the J call TRBJ1-2; D remains unclear. This CDR3 spans 12 amino acids. The V and J ends lost 2 bases and 4 bases respectively, with 5 bases between them. Looked up from germline, CDR1 is ENHRY and CDR2 is SYGVKD. The CDR3 DNA sequence: TGTGCCATCAGTGAGCCAGGCTATGGCTACACCTTC. Translating it yields CAISEPGYGYTF.

The rearrangement uses TRBV5-5 and TRBJ2-7; 10 positions agree with TRBD1. Unmatched junction bases numbered 9, after V lost 3 bases and J lost 6 bases. This CDR3 has 15 residues. In germline, CDR1 is SGHKS, CDR2 YYEKEE (reference sequence). The CDR3 DNA sequence: TGTGCCAGCAGCTCCGCCGGGACAGGGGAGGGCGAGCAGTACTTC. The encoded protein is CASSSAGTGEGEQYF. Looking up the rest from reference TRBV5-5 and TRBJ2-7 gives the full variable domain: DAGVTQSPTHLIKTRGQQVTLRCSPISGHKSVSWYQQVLGQGPQFIFQYYEKEERGRGNFPDRFSARQFPNYSSELNVNALLLGDSALYLCASSSAGTGEGEQYFGPGTRLTVT.

This clonotype has at least ten counts. The rearrangement joins TRBV4-1 to TRBJ2-1; TRBD2 is a possible D gene (5 bases). Germline lookup yields CDR1 MGHRA and CDR2 YSYEKL. The length of the CDR3 is 17 residues. V dropped 1 base and J dropped 1 base, with 14 bases sitting between them. CDR3 residues: CASSQVLGRGSYNEQFF. The CDR3 coding sequence is TGCGCCAGCAGCCAAGTTCTTGGGCGAGGGTCCTACAATGAGCAGTTCTTC.

The rearrangement uses TRBV6-2 or TRBV6-3 and TRBJ2-3; 7 bases match TRBD1. Germline values: CDR1 MNHEY, CDR2 SVGEGT. This CDR3 has 15 residues. The CDR3 region has the DNA TGTGACAGTTTCAGGGGGAACCTATACACAGATACGCAGTATTTT. Encoded protein: CDSFRGNLYTDTQYF.